This passage covers 27 T cell receptor beta chains from one sample sequenced in a study of shared clonotypes between healthy human individuals. TCRdb's table, derived via immunoSEQ multiplex PCR, lists solely in-frame clones and lacks some. The table lists under 550,000 clones, almost 97% of them singletons, with approximately 0.06% in the top ten. The sample taken for sequencing was naive CD4+ T cells sorted from blood. This sample's subset: CD45RA+ positively selected. The receptor set was obtained from a woman in her 30s in good health.

V and J are TRBV27 and TRBJ2-1; TRBD1 might be the D (6 bases). The CDR3 loop spans 15 amino acids. Germline CDR1 MNHEY, CDR2 SMNVEV (reference sequence). V dropped 3 bases and J dropped 7 bases, with 16 bases sitting between them. The CDR3 DNA sequence: TGTGCCAGCAGTTTCTGGGGGCTTGACTGGAATGAGCAGTTCTTC. Its protein is CASSFWGLDWNEQFF.

This sequence joins TRBV10-3 and TRBJ2-7; perhaps D is TRBD1 or TRBD2 (5 bases each). Germline CDR1 and CDR2: ENHRY and SYGVKD. The CDR3 is 12 residues long. V dropped 7 bases and J dropped 2 bases, with 9 bases sitting between them. As DNA, the CDR3 is TGTGCCATCAAGGGGACCGCCTACGAGCAGTACTTC. It is translated as CAIKGTAYEQYF.

The chain combines TRBV5-4 with TRBJ1-2; a weak D match, TRBD1 (6 bases). In germline, CDR1 is SGHNT, CDR2 YYREEE (reference sequence). This CDR3 is 15 amino acids long. Trimming pared 1 base from V and 4 bases from J, leaving 14 bases between. As DNA, the CDR3 is TGTGCCAGCAGCTTGATGGGGGCCAACGGCTATGGCTACACCTTC. It translates to CASSLMGANGYGYTF.

V usage is TRBV29-1 and J usage is TRBJ2-1; D perhaps matches TRBD2 (6 bases). The germline CDR1 and CDR2 sequences are SQVTM and ANQGSEA. The CDR3 is 17 residues long. Trimming shortened V by 7 bases and J by 7 bases, and 29 bases separated the two germline ends. CDR3 sequence reads: CSAEVGATRLVRNEQFF. In nucleotides, the CDR3 is TGCAGCGCCGAAGTTGGGGCTACTAGACTAGTGCGAAATGAGCAGTTCTTC.

V is TRBV5-1 and J is TRBJ1-6; TRBD1 agrees at 7 bases. There are 16 residues in the CDR3. Per the germline V gene, CDR1 is SGHRS and CDR2 is YFSETQ. With 4 bases clipped from V and 7 bases from J, the junction kept 11 bases outside the gene matches. This CDR3 reads CASSQQGRSRNSPLHF. In nucleotides, the CDR3 is TGCGCCAGCAGCCAACAGGGGCGATCGCGGAATTCACCCCTCCACTTT.

The V call is TRBV27, the J call TRBJ2-5; a possible D gene is TRBD1 (5 bases). CDR1 MNHEY and CDR2 SMNVEV come from the germline V gene (reference sequence). Trimming stripped 6 bases from V and 1 base from J, with 12 bases between. This CDR3 is 14 amino acids long. The CDR3 DNA is TGTGCCAGCAGGACAGAGCCCTTCCAAGAGACCCAGTACTTC. As protein: CASRTEPFQETQYF.

This chain joins TRBV6-5 and TRBJ2-3; tentatively, D is TRBD1 (7 bases). CDR3 length: 15 residues. Germline V gene lookup returns CDR1 MNHEY and CDR2 SVGAGI. V was clipped by 6 bases and J by 5 bases, with 18 bases between them. CDR3 in DNA: TGTGCCAGCAGGTCTGAAGCAGGGGGAGGAGATACGCAGTATTTT. It codes for CASRSEAGGGDTQYF.

The rearrangement links TRBV28 to TRBJ1-5; D is unclear. CDR1 MDHEN and CDR2 SYDVKM come from the germline V gene. Deletions cut 5 bases from V and 5 bases from J, with 16 bases between. This CDR3 is 15 amino acids long. The CDR3 sequence is CASSRAPGQDQPQHF. In nucleotides, the CDR3 is TGTGCCAGCAGTCGGGCCCCGGGTCAAGATCAGCCCCAGCATTTT.

The J gene is TRBJ2-7, the V gene TRBV28; D unresolved. CDR1 and CDR2 (germline): MDHEN, SYDVKM. Trimming took 7 bases from V and 6 from J, leaving 19 bases between them. The CDR3 sequence is 14 residues long. CDR3 residues: CASTPPGPVLEQYF. For the CDR3, the DNA is TGTGCCAGCACCCCCCCGGGTCCCGTCCTCGAGCAGTACTTC.

The J gene is TRBJ2-3, the V gene TRBV28, with D uncertain. This CDR3 is built from 13 residues. CDR1 and CDR2 from the germline V gene are MDHEN and SYDVKM. With 5 bases removed from V and 2 bases from J, the gap between germline ends came to 8 bases. CDR3 in amino acids: CASSLTNTDTQYF. In nucleotides, the CDR3 is TGTGCCAGCAGTCTTACGAACACAGATACGCAGTATTTT.

This rearrangement joins TRBV11-2 to TRBJ2-4; tentative D call: TRBD1 (7 bases). CDR1 and CDR2 from the germline V gene are SGHAT and FQNNGV. Trimming removed 10 bases at V and 0 bases at J, with 19 bases between. The CDR3 loop spans 16 amino acids. This CDR3 reads CAIGGAGGLAKNIQYF. CDR3 DNA sequence: TGTGCCATCGGTGGGGCAGGGGGGTTAGCCAAAAACATTCAGTACTTC.

This rearrangement joins TRBV19 to TRBJ1-5, with TRBD1 as a possible D gene (5 bases). The CDR3 covers 13 residues. V lost 5 bases and J 3 bases, leaving 8 bases between the germline ends. CDR1 is LNHDA, CDR2 SQIVND, per germline (reference sequence). The CDR3 coding sequence is TGTGCCAGTAGTTTACAGGACAATCAGCCCCAGCATTTT. Translated, it gives CASSLQDNQPQHF.

The genes are TRBV10-3 and TRBJ2-3; unclear D gene. The CDR3 consists of 15 residues. Germline loops: CDR1 ENHRY, CDR2 SYGVKD. The V and J ends lost 4 bases and 1 base respectively, with 12 bases between them. CDR3 protein: CAISVNSLGTDTQYF. CDR3 coding DNA: TGTGCCATCAGTGTGAATAGCTTAGGCACAGATACGCAGTATTTT.

The V call is TRBV28, the J call TRBJ1-5; tentatively, D is TRBD1 (5 bases). Trimming left V 6 bases short and J 0 bases short, with 18 bases between. This CDR3 has 17 residues. From germline, CDR1 is MDHEN and CDR2 SYDVKM. The CDR3 loop reads CASRAPGGIGSNQPQHF. CDR3 in DNA: TGTGCCAGCAGAGCCCCTGGGGGGATTGGTAGCAATCAGCCCCAGCATTTT.

The chain uses TRBV7-9 and TRBJ1-1, with D unresolved. The germline CDR1 and CDR2 sequences are SEHNR and FQNEAQ (reference sequence). The ends were cut back, 5 bases at V and 4 bases at J, with 11 bases in the middle. The CDR3 runs 13 residues. CDR3 nucleotides: TGTGCCAGCAGCCCAAGCGGCGGCACTGAAGCTTTCTTT. Protein sequence: CASSPSGGTEAFF.

Concerning this clone itself: Other DNA sequences in the same sample also yield this CDR3. The chain links TRBV18 to TRBJ1-2; perhaps TRBD1 as D (5 bases). Trimming pared 0 bases from V and 8 bases from J, leaving 10 bases between. CDR3 length: 13 amino acids. CDR1 is KGHSH, CDR2 LQKENI, per germline. For the CDR3, the DNA is TGTGCCAGCTCACCACCCGGACAAGAGGGCTACACCTTC. Amino acid sequence: CASSPPGQEGYTF.

The table lists this clone with a count of one. The gene calls are TRBV29-1 and TRBJ1-1; TRBD1 matches 8 bases. CDR3 size: 13 residues. Germline CDR1 and CDR2: SQVTM and ANQGSEA. J lost 1 base, V lost 7 bases, and 5 bases had no gene match. This CDR3 is CSGRQGSNTEAFF. The DNA for the CDR3 is TGCAGCGGGAGACAGGGGTCGAACACTGAAGCTTTCTTT. Based on the CDR3 plus reference TRBV29-1 and TRBJ1-1, the full variable domain is SAVISQKPSRDICQRGTSLTIQCQVDSQVTMMFWYRQQPGQSLTLIATANQGSEATYESGFVIDKFPISRPNLTFSTLTVSNMSPEDSSIYLCSGRQGSNTEAFFGQGTRLTVV.

The J gene is TRBJ2-7, the V gene TRBV2, with D possibly matching TRBD2 (6 bases). V lost 6 bases and J lost 1, with 7 bases in between. The CDR3 covers 12 residues. Germline loops: CDR1 SNHLY, CDR2 FYNNEI. The CDR3 coding sequence is TGTGCCAGCAGGGGGACTTCCTACGAGCAGTACTTC. Its protein is CASRGTSYEQYF.

The V and J genes are TRBV7-3 and TRBJ1-5, with TRBD1 matching over 7 bases. From germline, CDR1 is SGHTA and CDR2 FQGTGA. J was trimmed by 4 bases and V by 5 bases; bases with no gene match: 17. CDR3 length: 18 residues. In DNA, the CDR3 is TGTGCCAGCAGCATTAAGACGGGGACAGTTGAAAAAAATCAGCCCCAGCATTTT. Protein product: CASSIKTGTVEKNQPQHF.

This chain links TRBV2 with TRBJ2-7; D gene ambiguous. From germline, CDR1 is SNHLY and CDR2 FYNNEI. Trimming took off 4 bases at V and 7 bases at J, with 17 bases between the two ends. There are 14 residues in the CDR3. Written as DNA, the CDR3 is TGTGCCAGCAGTGGCCCAGTCGGTCACGTTGAGCAGTACTTC. This sequence encodes CASSGPVGHVEQYF.

This clone occurred once. The rearrangement uses TRBV18 and TRBJ2-5; D is undetermined. In germline, CDR1 is KGHSH, CDR2 LQKENI. The CDR3 runs 13 residues. With 6 bases removed from V and 0 bases from J, the gap between germline ends came to 8 bases. CDR3: CASSLRDQETQYF. The CDR3 DNA follows: TGTGCCAGCTCCCTCCGGGACCAAGAGACCCAGTACTTC.

This chain links TRBV5-1 with TRBJ2-1, with a possible D match to TRBD2 (6 bases). V was pared by 2 bases and J by 9 bases, with 15 bases between. This CDR3 region has 14 residues. Germline V lookup: CDR1 SGHRS, CDR2 YFSETQ. Here the CDR3 reads CASSFAGSSGEQFF. CDR3 nucleotide sequence: TGCGCCAGCAGCTTTGCCGGGAGTAGCGGTGAGCAGTTCTTC.

This clone was observed a single time. The rearrangement uses TRBV4-2 and TRBJ1-2; tentative D call: TRBD1 (6 bases). Germline V gene sequence: CDR1 LGHNA, CDR2 YNFKEQ. The CDR3 has 15 residues. V dropped 5 bases and J dropped 1 base, with 14 bases sitting between them. CDR3 region: CASSTPGHGNYGYTF. For the CDR3, the DNA is TGTGCCAGCAGCACCCCGGGACACGGTAACTATGGCTACACCTTC.

The V and J genes are TRBV6-5 and TRBJ2-7; tentatively, D is TRBD1 or TRBD2 (5 bases each). V gave up 2 bases and J gave up 1 base, with 12 bases separating them. Germline V lookup: CDR1 MNHEY, CDR2 SVGAGI. The CDR3 runs to 15 residues. CDR3 nucleotides: TGTGCCAGCAGTTACCGGGACCCGATTTCCTACGAGCAGTACTTC. This codes for CASSYRDPISYEQYF.

The J gene is TRBJ1-1, the V gene TRBV7-2; 7 bases line up with TRBD1. Germline V gene data show CDR1 as SGHTA and CDR2 as FQGNSA. The CDR3 has 15 amino acids. Unmatched junction bases numbered 5, after V lost 1 base and J lost 3 bases. Here the CDR3 reads CASSLVAGGDTEAFF. In nucleotides, the CDR3 is TGTGCCAGCAGCTTAGTGGCAGGGGGGGACACTGAAGCTTTCTTT.

The rearrangement uses TRBV28 and TRBJ2-7, with 10 bases aligning to TRBD2. The germline V gene has CDR1 MDHEN and CDR2 SYDVKM. The CDR3 has 15 residues. The J segment lost 6 bases and the V segment lost 1 base, leaving 6 bases of the junction unmatched. Here the CDR3 reads CASSLFVLAGAEQYF. CDR3 nucleotides: TGTGCCAGCAGTTTATTTGTCCTAGCGGGAGCCGAGCAGTACTTC.

This chain links TRBV7-9 with TRBJ2-5; 15 bases line up with TRBD2. The DNA end is a closer match to TRBJ2-7, so the J assignment may be wrong. CDR3 size: 15 residues. Germline-derived CDR1 and CDR2 are SEHNR and FQNEAQ (reference sequence). CDR3 residues: CASSLGGLAGGEQYF. CDR3 sequence (DNA): TGTGCCAGCAGCTTAGGGGGACTAGCGGGAGGCGAGCAGTACTTC.